This T cell receptor (beta chain) was profiled in a study of blood T cell repertoires in COVID-19 (dated by TCRdb to 2020 to 2021). A note on the overall study: Samples from collaborators originated in the United States, Italy and Spain and spanned both the acute and convalescent phases of COVID-19. The prospective study material was composed of cDNA or gDNA derived from T cells, B-cell-depleted T cells, or PBMCs. Subjects who had been exposed to COVID-19, were actively infected with it, or had recovered from it provided the deeply sampled blood TCRbeta repertoires that made up the dataset. The repertoires were released in a freely available public database meant as a resource for research on the immune response to SARS-CoV-2. The samples were drawn from two sources: the first 160 participants of the ongoing ImmuneRACE study, and 1,000 to 1,500 subjects contributed by 6 global collaborators. Sample metadata almost always included a de-identified subject ID, COVID-19 status, age in years and sex. Where HLA class I and class II types were available, the types were taken from metadata supplied by the sample provider, not from assay-based typing.

One collaborating source in Seattle enrolled patients during active infection and followed them longitudinally through the course of disease. Collaborating institutions collected whole blood in K2EDTA tubes following their own protocols. For TCRbeta analysis, collaborators shipped samples in one of three forms: frozen whole blood, isolated PBMCs, or DNA extracted from either of those sample types. The germline V gene provides CDR1 MDHEN and CDR2 SYDVKM. The CDR3, from cysteine to phenylalanine, totals 14 residues. CDR3 DNA only is kept here, 42 bases in frame from base 1. At the junction V is shortened by 3 bases and J by 5 bases, with 11 bases in between. The immunoSEQ Assay, a bias-controlled multiplex PCR, was used to amplify TCRbeta CDR3 regions from genomic DNA. The published analysis was carried out like this. The number of nucleated cells in each sample was estimated from the amplification of reference gene primers within the assay. Sequence reads were collapsed and filtered to measure the absolute abundance of every unique TCRbeta CDR3 rearrangement. For each sample, productive Simpson clonality was calculated as the square root of Simpson's diversity index across productive rearrangements. This is the immuneACCESS table as TCRdb keeps it, with only in-frame sequences that have V and J called. A part of the clones is gone; compared with another copy, unresolved V genes explain less than half, and the rest is unexplained. That table gives V, J and clone size, and the DNA gave D and trimming. The sample yields around 310,000 clones; nearly 90% were counted once. The top ten constitute under 1.1% of the sample.

Worth noting for this clone: What this receptor recognizes is not known. Base qualities are not recorded, but no much larger clone differs from it by a single base.

Broader findings and caveats from the paper: The quantity of clinical and demographic metadata differed by source and by participant and was supplied without curation.

Sequenced input: peripheral blood. This clonotype was obtained from a woman aged 40 to 55 with COVID-19, enrolled during active disease. The rearranged segments are TRBV28 and TRBJ1-3, with TRBD1 tentatively as D gene (5 bases match). The DNA sequence is given as TGTGCCAGCAGTTTCGCCGACAGAAGAAACACCATATATTTT. Translated, this gives CASSFADRRNTIYF. This CDR3, with the reference TRBV28 and TRBJ1-3 proteins standing in past its ends, gives the full variable domain DVKVTQSSRYLVKRTGEKVFLECVQDMDHENMFWYRQDPGLGLRLIYFSYDVKMKEKGDIPEGYSVSREKKERFSLILESASTNQTSMYLCASSFADRRNTIYFGEGSWLTVV.